This T cell receptor (beta chain) was sequenced in a study of CD8 T cells in ankylosing spondylitis. This clonotype showed up many times. Its specificity is not known. TCRdb reprocessed the 5' RACE reads with MiXCR, giving one entry per CDR3 protein. Of over 450,000 distinct CDR3 sequences listed, roughly 13% were seen once; the top ten hold approximately 7%. Trimming stripped 10 bases from V and 6 bases from J, with 22 bases between. Germline CDR1 and CDR2: SGHTA and FQGNSA. The CDR3 extends over 15 amino acids. Overall study results and limits: Reports of some motif variants in reactive arthritis synovial fluid and blood predate this one. What appeared characteristic of ankylosing spondylitis blood was a TCR beta motif of eight or nine highly homologous variants.

This clonotype was obtained from a male donor with ankylosing spondylitis. The gene calls are TRBV7-2 and TRBJ2-1; the D call may be TRBD1 or TRBD2 (5 bases each). Source material: blood, either unsorted or a sorted T cell fraction (not recorded which). CDR3: CATQPGPTLGNEQFF. The DNA for the CDR3 is TGTGCCACCCAACCGGGACCAACTTTGGGCAATGAGCAGTTCTTC.